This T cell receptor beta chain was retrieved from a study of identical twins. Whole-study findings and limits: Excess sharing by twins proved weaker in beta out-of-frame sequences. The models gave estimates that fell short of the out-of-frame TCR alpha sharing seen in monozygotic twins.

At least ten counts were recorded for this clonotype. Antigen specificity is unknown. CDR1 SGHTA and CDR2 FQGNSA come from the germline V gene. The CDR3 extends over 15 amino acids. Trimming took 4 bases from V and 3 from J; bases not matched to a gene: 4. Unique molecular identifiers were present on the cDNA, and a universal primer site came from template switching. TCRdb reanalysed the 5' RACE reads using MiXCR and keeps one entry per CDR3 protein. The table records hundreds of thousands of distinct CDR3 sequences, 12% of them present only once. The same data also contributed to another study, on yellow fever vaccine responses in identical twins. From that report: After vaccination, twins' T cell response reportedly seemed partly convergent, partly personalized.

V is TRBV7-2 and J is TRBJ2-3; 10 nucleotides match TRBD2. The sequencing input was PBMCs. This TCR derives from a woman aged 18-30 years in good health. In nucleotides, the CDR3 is TGTGCCAGCAGCTACGGGACTAGCGTAACAGATACGCAGTATTTT. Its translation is CASSYGTSVTDTQYF. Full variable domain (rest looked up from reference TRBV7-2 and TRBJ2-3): GAGVSQSPSNKVTEKGKDVELRCDPISGHTALYWYRQSLGQGLEFLIYFQGNSAPDKSGLPSDRFSAERTGGSVSTLTIQRTQQEDSAVYLCASSYGTSVTDTQYFGPGTRLTVL.